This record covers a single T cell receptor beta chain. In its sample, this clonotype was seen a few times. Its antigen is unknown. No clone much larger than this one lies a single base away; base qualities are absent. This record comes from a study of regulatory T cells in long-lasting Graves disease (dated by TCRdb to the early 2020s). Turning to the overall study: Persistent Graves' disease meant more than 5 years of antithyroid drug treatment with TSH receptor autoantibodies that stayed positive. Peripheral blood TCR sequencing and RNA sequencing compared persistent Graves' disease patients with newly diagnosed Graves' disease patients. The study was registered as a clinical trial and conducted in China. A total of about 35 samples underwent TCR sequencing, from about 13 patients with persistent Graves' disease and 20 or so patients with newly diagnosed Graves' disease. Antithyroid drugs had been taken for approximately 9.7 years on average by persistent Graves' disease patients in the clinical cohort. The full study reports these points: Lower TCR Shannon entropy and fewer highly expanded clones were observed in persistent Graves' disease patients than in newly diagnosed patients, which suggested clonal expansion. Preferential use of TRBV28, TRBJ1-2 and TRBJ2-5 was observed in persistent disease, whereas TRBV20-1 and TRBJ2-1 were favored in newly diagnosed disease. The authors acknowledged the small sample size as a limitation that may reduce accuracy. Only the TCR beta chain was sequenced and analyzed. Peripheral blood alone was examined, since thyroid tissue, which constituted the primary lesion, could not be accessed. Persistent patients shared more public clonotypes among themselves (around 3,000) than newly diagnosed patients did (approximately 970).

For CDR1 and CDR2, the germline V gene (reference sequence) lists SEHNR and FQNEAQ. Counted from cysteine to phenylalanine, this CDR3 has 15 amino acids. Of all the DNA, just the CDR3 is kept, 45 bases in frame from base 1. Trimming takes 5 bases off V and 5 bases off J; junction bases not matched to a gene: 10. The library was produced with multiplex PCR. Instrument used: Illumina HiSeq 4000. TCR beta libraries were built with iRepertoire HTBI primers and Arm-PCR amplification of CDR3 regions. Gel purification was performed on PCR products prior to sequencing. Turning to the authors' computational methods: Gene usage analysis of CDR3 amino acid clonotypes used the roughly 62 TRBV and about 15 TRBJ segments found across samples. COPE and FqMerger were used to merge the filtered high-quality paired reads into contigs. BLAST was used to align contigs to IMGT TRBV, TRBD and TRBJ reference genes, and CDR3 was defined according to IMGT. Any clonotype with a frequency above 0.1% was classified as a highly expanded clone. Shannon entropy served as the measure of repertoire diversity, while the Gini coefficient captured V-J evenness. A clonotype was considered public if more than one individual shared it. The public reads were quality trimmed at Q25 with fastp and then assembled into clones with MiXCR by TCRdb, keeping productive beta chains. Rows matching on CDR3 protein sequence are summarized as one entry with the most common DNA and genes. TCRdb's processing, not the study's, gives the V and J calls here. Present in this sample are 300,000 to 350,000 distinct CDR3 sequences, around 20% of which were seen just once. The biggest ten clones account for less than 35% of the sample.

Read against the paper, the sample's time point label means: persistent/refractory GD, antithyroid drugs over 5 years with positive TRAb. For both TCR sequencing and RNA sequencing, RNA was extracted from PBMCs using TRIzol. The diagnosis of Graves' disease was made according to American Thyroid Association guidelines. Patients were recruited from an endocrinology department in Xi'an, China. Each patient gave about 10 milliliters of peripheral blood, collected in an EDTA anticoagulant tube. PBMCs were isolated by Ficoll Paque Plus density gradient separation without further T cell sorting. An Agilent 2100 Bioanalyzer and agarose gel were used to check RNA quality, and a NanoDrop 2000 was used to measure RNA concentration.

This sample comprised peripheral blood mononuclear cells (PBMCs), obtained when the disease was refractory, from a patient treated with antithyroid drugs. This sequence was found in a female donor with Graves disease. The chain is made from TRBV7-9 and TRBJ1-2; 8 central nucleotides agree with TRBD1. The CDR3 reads CASSPSLGQVYGYTF. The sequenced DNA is TGTGCCAGCAGCCCTAGTTTGGGACAGGTTTATGGCTACACCTTC.